The clone carrying this T cell receptor beta chain has a count of ten or more. Its antigen remains unidentified. This entry belongs to a study of metastatic and nonmetastatic thyroid tumors. Study information: Where malignant and benign thyroid patients were concerned, repertoires were compared across blood and tumor or nodule tissue. Study conclusions and caveats: Malignant thyroid tumors reportedly had TCR beta diversity that was significantly higher than in benign nodules, in blood and tumor.

Germline CDR1 reads MNHEY; CDR2 reads SMNVEV (reference sequence). The CDR3 contains 16 residues. Trimming shortened V by 4 bases and J by 4 bases, and 16 bases separated the two germline ends. Thyroid surgery was preceded by no treatment in any patient. Original handling: CDR3 differences across clinicopathological groups were used to build a distant-metastasis classifier for papillary thyroid cancer. TCRdb reassembled clones from the PCR reads with MiXCR. These V and J calls are TCRdb output, not the study's own analysis. The data show 24,000 or so clones, roughly 11% seen once. The genes are TRBV27 and TRBJ2-2; maybe TRBD2 (6 bases). Input material: blood. This sequence originates from a female donor with papillary thyroid cancer or a benign thyroid nodule (not recorded which). Some clones in this sample may be carry-over from other donors' samples. The CDR3 reads CASSSPTGLATGELFF. CDR3 nucleotides: TGTGCCAGCAGTTCACCCACGGGACTGGCCACCGGGGAGCTGTTTTTT.